The 11 T cell receptor beta chains below were found in one sample sequenced in a study of T-cell memory formation after mild COVID-19. TCRdb fed the 5' RACE reads into MiXCR, producing one record per CDR3 protein. The table shows about 100,000 distinct CDR3 sequences, with 11% occurring only once. Sequenced sample: PBMCs or a T cell subset sorted from them (not recorded which). All receptors derive from a man between 18 and 35 years old who had mild COVID-19 (a few samples of this study predate the infection). Cell type and time point are not known.

This clonotype has more than one count but fewer than ten. The chain couples TRBV15 to TRBJ2-5; D may be TRBD1 (5 bases). CDR3 size: 15 residues. The V end was cut by 0 bases, the J end by 1 base, with 9 bases between. Germline values: CDR1 LNHNV, CDR2 YYDKDF (reference sequence). CDR3 DNA sequence: TGTGCCACCAGCAGAGAAGGCAGGGCCCAAGAGACCCAGTACTTC. Its translation is CATSREGRAQETQYF.

The chain couples TRBV25-1 to TRBJ2-3; 11 bases map to TRBD2. V trimming: 6 bases; J trimming: 2 bases; junction bases outside the gene matches: 4. CDR3 length: 15 amino acids. Germline-derived CDR1 and CDR2 are MGHDK and SYGVNS. CDR3 sequence reads: CASRPTSGITDTQYF. CDR3 in DNA: TGTGCCAGCAGACCGACTAGCGGGATCACAGATACGCAGTATTTT.

The chain recombines TRBV5-5 with TRBJ1-1, with D tentatively TRBD1 (5 bases). V was shortened by 0 bases and J by 8 bases, with 11 bases between the two germline ends. The germline CDR1 and CDR2 sequences are SGHKS and YYEKEE (reference sequence). The length of the CDR3 is 13 residues. CDR3: CASSLGGAGEAFF. The DNA for the CDR3 is TGTGCCAGCAGCTTGGGGGGCGCGGGAGAAGCTTTCTTT.

V and J are TRBV4-3 and TRBJ1-2; D is unclear. Germline V gene data show CDR1 as LGHNA and CDR2 as YSLEER. V was shortened by 1 base and J by 2 bases, with 14 bases between the two germline ends. The CDR3 loop spans 16 amino acids. The CDR3 DNA reads TGCGCCAGCAGCCAAGGTTGGGTCGCGGGGAACTATGGCTACACCTTC. Translating gives CASSQGWVAGNYGYTF.

This clonotype was counted ten times or more. The chain employs TRBV28 and TRBJ2-7; no reliable D call. V lost 6 bases and J 0 bases, leaving 9 bases between the germline ends. This CDR3 region has 13 residues. The germline CDR1 and CDR2 sequences are MDHEN and SYDVKM. CDR3: CASRPPASYEQYV. As DNA, the CDR3 is TGTGCCAGCAGGCCCCCGGCCTCCTACGAGCAGTACGTC.

This clonotype was counted a few times. The rearrangement joins TRBV7-9 to TRBJ1-6; D perhaps matches TRBD1 (6 bases). Germline CDR1 is SEHNR and CDR2 is FQNEAQ (reference sequence). The CDR3 is made up of 16 amino acids. Trimming left V 4 bases short and J 2 bases short, with 12 bases between. The CDR3 nucleotides are TGTGCCAGCAGCTCCGACAGGCGGGCCTATAATTCACCCCTCCACTTT. It encodes CASSSDRRAYNSPLHF.

This clonotype was counted a few times. This chain links TRBV7-9 with TRBJ2-4; no reliable D call. CDR1 is SEHNR, CDR2 FQNEAQ, per germline (reference sequence). The length of the CDR3 is 18 residues. The germline V and J ends were trimmed by 5 bases and 0 bases, with 20 bases remaining between them. The CDR3 DNA sequence: TGTGCCAGCAGCGCGCAACGGACCGCCGTTATAGCCAAAAACATTCAGTACTTC. Amino acid sequence: CASSAQRTAVIAKNIQYF.

CDR3 sequence: CASSFTSGNEQFF. The CDR3, as DNA: TGTGCCAGCAGCTTTACTTCGGGGAATGAGCAGTTCTTC. This chain connects TRBV7-2 to TRBJ2-1; D is possibly TRBD2 (5 bases). The CDR3 consists of 13 residues. The germline CDR1 and CDR2 sequences are SGHTA and FQGNSA. V was clipped by 3 bases and J by 7 bases, with 10 bases between them.

The chain carries TRBV7-9 and TRBJ1-4; D not certain. V lost 0 bases and J lost 8, with 7 bases in between. The CDR3 runs to 13 residues. CDR1 and CDR2 (germline): SEHNR, FQNEAQ (reference sequence). The CDR3 reads CASSLAPLEKLFF. In DNA, the CDR3 is TGTGCCAGCAGCTTAGCCCCCCTGGAAAAACTGTTTTTT.

CDR3 coding DNA: TGTGCCAGCGGCCAGGGGGTCATGGAAGGAACTGAAGCTTTCTTT. Translating it yields CASGQGVMEGTEAFF. V is TRBV7-6 and J is TRBJ1-1; 7 bases align to TRBD1. This CDR3 comprises 15 residues. Germline loops: CDR1 SGHVS, CDR2 FNYEAQ. Trimming cost V 8 bases and J 5 bases; bases outside gene matches: 14.

This clonotype has a count of ten or more. The chain couples TRBV7-9 to TRBJ2-1; TRBD1 agrees at 9 bases. Losses at the gene ends were 4 bases for V and 10 bases for J; bases not matched to a gene: 11. The CDR3 totals 15 residues. Germline values: CDR1 SEHNR, CDR2 FQNEAQ (reference sequence). CDR3 DNA: TGTGCCAGCAGCTCCGAGTACAGGGGGCGCCGGGAGCAGTTCTTC. Its protein product is CASSSEYRGRREQFF.